This TCR beta chain was sequenced during a study of Ad26.COV2.S vaccination and SARS-CoV-2 variants (dated by TCRdb to the early 2020s). Concerning the study at large: Vaccine-arm donors were drawn from COV1001, a multicentre, randomized, double-blind, placebo-controlled phase I-IIa trial of Ad26.COV2.S in healthy adults. Dosing of Ad26.COV2.S was intramuscular, at either 5x10^10 or 1x10^11 viral particles, delivered as one shot or as two shots spaced 56 days apart. The specificity and breadth of SARS-CoV-2-reactive T cell receptors after Ad26.COV2.S vaccination were assessed by TCRbeta repertoire sequencing. The TCR-sequenced set comprised approximately 30 samples: roughly 19 Ad26.COV2.S vaccine recipients, 5 placebo recipients and 8 SARS-CoV-2 convalescent individuals. Trial participants were randomized into five groups of five, in which low-dose or high-dose Ad26.COV2.S was given once or twice, or placebo was given on both occasions. Investigators remained blinded to trial group allocation during experiments and outcome assessment. Overall results and qualifications from the work: Higher spike-specific TCR breadth was observed in Ad26.COV2.S recipients than in placebo recipients (P = 0.0014). Substantial breadth of spike-specific CD8+ and CD4+ T cell responses was reported after vaccination. According to the authors, total T cell responses may have been underestimated by the TCR breadth and depth analyses. Vaccine and placebo recipients had comparable non-spike TCR breadth, which fits with the vaccine containing only spike. Comparing responses between vaccine doses or regimens was not something the study was powered to do.

About this clone itself: Which antigen it targets is not known. No base-level quality is on record; no much larger clone is a single base apart.

Here V drops 3 bases and J drops 11 bases, and the junction holds 12 bases not matched to any gene. Reading the germline V gene (reference sequence) gives CDR1 LGHDT and CDR2 YNNKEL. The CDR3 spans 16 residues, from the cysteine through the phenylalanine. The sequence is cut down to CDR3 DNA, 48 bases in frame from base 1. TCRbeta CDR3 regions were sequenced with the immunoSEQ Assay. After extraction, genomic DNA underwent amplification by bias-controlled multiplex PCR, followed by high-throughput sequencing. Concerning the study's data processing: To quantify the absolute abundance of every unique TCRbeta CDR3 region, sequences were collapsed and filtered. T cell fraction was estimated by normalizing TCRbeta template counts to usable DNA, with usable DNA measured through amplification of reference genes found in all nucleated cells. Repertoire TCRs were annotated as SARS-CoV-2-specific by exact matching of V gene, CDR3 amino acid sequence and J gene to a known reactive TCR set. The reference SARS-CoV-2 TCR set came from MIRA and was filtered for enrichment in COVID-19-positive ImmuneCODE repertoires, removing public or cross-reactive TCRs. Using the MIRA antigens, annotated TCRs were further analysed by specific ORF or by position within an ORF. Depth was the summed frequency of annotated unique rearrangements, while breadth was defined as annotated unique rearrangements over total unique productive rearrangements. TCR breadth was compared between groups using two-sided Wilcoxon rank-sum tests. As stored in TCRdb, this immuneACCESS dataset retains in-frame rearrangements with V and J assigned. A fraction of the clones does not appear; measured against another copy, unresolved V genes explain less than half of the discrepancy, and the remainder lacks a known reason. V and J calls and clone size come straight from that table; D and trimming were deduced from the DNA. Recorded for this sample are about 450,000 clones; about 88% of them occurred a single time. The ten largest clones capture around 2.5% of the sample.

The treatment or condition label corresponds to: about 20 received Ad26.COV2.S at low or high dose, single or two shots; a few received placebo; per-sample allocation not given. For vaccine and placebo recipients, repertoires were sequenced using samples collected on day 63 after the first injection. Cohort 1b enrolled 25 adults aged 18-55 years at a single site in Boston, USA, between 29 July and 7 August 2020. Ad26.COV2.S was a replication-incompetent adenovirus type 26 vector that expressed a prefusion-stabilized SARS-CoV-2 spike protein derived from the original Wuhan strain. Sequenced here: peripheral blood, sampled in a trial of Ad26.COV2.S vaccine versus placebo. The chain links TRBV3-1 (or the pseudogene TRBV3-2) with TRBJ2-1; 11 bases in the middle match TRBD2. This receptor was obtained from a person aged 18-60 years who received the Ad26.COV2.S COVID-19 vaccine or a placebo. This receptor carries the CDR3 CASSHLLTSGVPQQFF. The nucleotides are TGTGCCAGCAGCCACCTCCTGACTAGCGGGGTTCCCCAGCAGTTCTTC.